This entry features one T cell receptor (beta chain) sequence. No antigen is known for it. This CDR3 region has 14 residues. From germline, CDR1 is MGHDK and CDR2 SYGVNS. V gave up 6 bases and J gave up 5 bases, with 11 bases separating them. TCR beta cDNA libraries had unique molecular identifiers. T cells numbering about 0.95 to 11 million gave rise to a few hundred thousand cDNA molecules. TCRdb re-analysed the PCR reads in MiXCR, keeping a single row per CDR3 protein. The sample has 650,000 to 850,000 distinct CDR3 sequences, just over 45% seen once. The sample is drawn from a study of post-analysis software for immune sequencing data. For the study at large: Relapsing-remitting, secondary progressive and progressive-relapsing courses of multiple sclerosis were included.

The study's findings and limits: TRBV5-6, TRBV5-1 and TRBV20-1 belonged to a set of roughly 5 TRBV segments that were more frequent in patients than controls. Patients with multiple sclerosis recorded significantly lower normalized Chao1 diversity than controls, the study found.

The V call is TRBV25-1, the J call TRBJ1-6; D is perhaps TRBD1 (6 bases). This receptor was identified in a girl aged 5 to 17 with multiple sclerosis. The sequenced sample consisted of blood. The CDR3 bases are TGTGCCAGCAGACCGACAGGCAATAATTCACCCCTCCACTTT. Its protein is CASRPTGNNSPLHF.